The 24 T cell receptor beta chains below all came from one sample that was sequenced in a study of control samples from healthy donors and cancer patients. Profiled with immunoSEQ multiplex PCR; TCRdb holds only in-frame clones, not every one. The top ten hold 1.5% of the sample, which has approximately 220,000 clones, just under 95% seen once. Sequences were obtained from blood. These receptor sequences come from a man over 45 in good health.

The V gene is TRBV20-1, the J gene TRBJ2-3; 7 positions agree with TRBD2. The germline V gene encodes CDR1 DFQATT and CDR2 SNEGSKA (reference sequence). Trimming at V came to 3 bases and at J to 1 base, leaving 4 bases not matched to a gene. This CDR3 comprises 14 residues. The CDR3 reads CSASQAGGTDTQYF. The CDR3 DNA reads TGCAGTGCTAGTCAGGCGGGGGGCACAGATACGCAGTATTTT.

The rearrangement links TRBV19 to TRBJ2-5; D might be TRBD1 or TRBD2, each matching 5 bases. V lost 5 bases and J 4 bases, leaving 17 bases between the germline ends. The CDR3 extends over 15 amino acids. Germline V gene data show CDR1 as LNHDA and CDR2 as SQIVND (reference sequence). The chain's CDR3 is CASSFRERVRETQYF. The CDR3, as DNA: TGTGCCAGTAGTTTCAGGGAGAGGGTGCGAGAGACCCAGTACTTC.

The rearrangement links TRBV12-5 to TRBJ1-2; 8 nucleotides line up with TRBD1. Germline CDR1 is LGHNT and CDR2 is FRNRAP. The CDR3 runs to 15 residues. V was clipped by 1 base and J by 4 bases; unmatched bases: 5. The CDR3 spells CASGLADRVGYGYTF. Written as DNA, the CDR3 is TGTGCTAGTGGTTTGGCGGACAGGGTCGGCTATGGCTACACCTTC.

J is TRBJ2-7 and V is TRBV19; 9 nucleotides match TRBD1. This CDR3 spans 16 amino acids. Trimming cost V 6 bases and J 2 bases; bases outside gene matches: 11. Germline V lookup: CDR1 LNHDA, CDR2 SQIVND (reference sequence). The CDR3 reads CASSNYRDRVAYEQYF. CDR3 DNA: TGTGCCAGTAGCAACTACCGGGACAGGGTTGCCTACGAGCAGTACTTC.

The rearrangement links TRBV4-2 to TRBJ1-6, with 8 bases identical to TRBD1. J was trimmed by 6 bases and V by 1 base; bases with no gene match: 2. Germline V gene data show CDR1 as LGHNA and CDR2 as YNFKEQ. CDR3 length equals 15 residues. The CDR3 sequence: CASSQGDRSNSPLHF. The DNA of the CDR3 is TGTGCCAGCAGCCAAGGGGACAGGAGTAATTCACCCCTCCACTTT.

The J gene is TRBJ2-3, the V gene TRBV7-2, with TRBD1 identical over 7 bases. The V segment lost 8 bases and the J segment 5 bases; nucleotides outside the gene matches: 25. Germline CDR1 and CDR2: SGHTA and FQGNSA. The CDR3 covers 19 residues. The CDR3 DNA follows: TGTGCCAGCGCCCTAATTCGGGACAGTTTTAGCAAGCGCAGAGATACGCAGTATTTT. Encoded protein: CASALIRDSFSKRRDTQYF.

V usage is TRBV7-5 and J usage is TRBJ2-3; TRBD2, as called in the table, went unchecked against the DNA. TRBV7-5 is termed a pseudogene. The CDR3 spans 16 residues. CDR3 coding DNA: TGTGTCAGAAGCTCAGGAGCGGGAGCTAGCACAGATACGCAGTATTTT. Translation gives CVRSSGAGASTDTQYF.

V gene TRBV5-6 combines with J gene TRBJ1-1; D is undetermined. The V gene's germline CDR1 is SGHDT and CDR2 YYEEEE. The V gene lost 0 bases and the J gene lost 1 base, with 10 bases spanning the gap. The CDR3 extends over 15 amino acids. The CDR3 nucleotides are TGTGCCAGCAGCTTGGCGACGGGCGGGAACACTGAAGCTTTCTTT. Amino acids: CASSLATGGNTEAFF.

This rearrangement joins TRBV5-1 to TRBJ1-2; TRBD1 is a possible D gene (5 bases). Trimming cost V 2 bases and J 0 bases, with 11 bases left between them. There are 15 residues in the CDR3. The germline V gene has CDR1 SGHRS and CDR2 YFSETQ. The chain's CDR3 is CASSFDSSANYGYTF. CDR3 DNA sequence: TGCGCCAGCAGCTTCGACAGTTCAGCTAACTATGGCTACACCTTC.

CDR3 in amino acids: CASSLADSYTF. The CDR3 DNA reads as TGTGCCAGCAGCTTAGCAGACAGCTACACCTTC. The chain links TRBV7-2 to TRBJ1-2; D call uncertain. V lost 0 bases, J lost 9 bases, and 5 bases lay in between. The germline V gene encodes CDR1 SGHTA and CDR2 FQGNSA. The CDR3 has 11 residues.

The V and J genes are TRBV28 and TRBJ2-1, with a tentative D call TRBD1 (6 bases). This CDR3 comprises 12 residues. Germline lookup yields CDR1 MDHEN and CDR2 SYDVKM. V gave up 7 bases and J gave up 4 bases, with 8 bases separating them. Here the CDR3 DNA reads TGTGCCAGCAAGGGGACATACAATGAGCAGTTCTTC. It encodes CASKGTYNEQFF.

The V call is TRBV30, the J call TRBJ1-1; weak D call: TRBD1 (5 bases). The CDR3 contains 15 residues. With 3 bases removed from V and 4 bases from J, the gap between germline ends came to 18 bases. CDR1 and CDR2 from the germline V gene are GTSNPN and SVGIG (reference sequence). For the CDR3, the DNA is TGTGCCTGGAGCCGGGACTCCCTCGCCGGCACTGAAGCTTTCTTT. Translation: CAWSRDSLAGTEAFF.

This clone showed up just a few times. Other DNA sequences in the same sample also yield this CDR3. The V gene is TRBV20-1, the J gene TRBJ1-2; tentative D call: TRBD1 (6 bases). The CDR3 runs to 11 residues. Germline V gene lookup returns CDR1 DFQATT and CDR2 SNEGSKA (reference sequence). V lost 5 bases, J lost 4 bases, and 8 bases lay in between. For the CDR3, the DNA is TGCAGTGCTTCGACAGGCTATGGCTACACCTTC. Amino acids: CSASTGYGYTF.

This chain joins TRBV6-2 or TRBV6-3 and TRBJ2-2; TRBD2 aligns across 9 bases. The trim removed 4 bases at V and 3 bases at J, leaving 6 bases unmatched. The CDR3 runs 16 residues. Germline assignment: CDR1 MNHEY and CDR2 SVGEGT. The CDR3 sequence: CASSSLAGGDTGELFF. Here the CDR3 DNA reads TGTGCCAGCAGTTCCCTCGCGGGGGGGGACACCGGGGAGCTGTTTTTT.

The chain employs TRBV6-5 and TRBJ1-5, with D uncertain. The CDR3 has 14 amino acids. Germline assignment: CDR1 MNHEY and CDR2 SVGAGI. V lost 11 bases and J 7 bases, leaving 21 bases between the germline ends. The DNA of the CDR3 is TGTGCCGCCCGACCGGGGTTGGATTCACAGCCCCAGCATTTT. Protein sequence: CAARPGLDSQPQHF.

The CDR3 bases are TGTGCCAGCAGTTTAAAAGGCAGGGCTTACGAGCAGTACTTC. Translating gives CASSLKGRAYEQYF. The rearrangement uses TRBV27 and TRBJ2-7; a possible D gene is TRBD1 (5 bases). The CDR3 extends over 14 amino acids. Germline V gene sequence: CDR1 MNHEY, CDR2 SMNVEV (reference sequence). The ends were cut back, 2 bases at V and 4 bases at J, with 12 bases in the middle.

The chain carries TRBV2 and TRBJ2-7; no firm D call. The CDR3 length is 13 residues. Trimming took off 8 bases at V and 4 bases at J, with 15 bases between the two ends. CDR1 and CDR2 (germline): SNHLY, FYNNEI. The CDR3: CASGATPGYEQYF. As DNA, the CDR3 is TGTGCCAGCGGAGCTACTCCAGGATACGAGCAGTACTTC. Full variable domain (outside the CDR3, taken from reference TRBV2 and TRBJ2-7): EPEVTQTPSHQVTQMGQEVILRCVPISNHLYFYWYRQILGQKVEFLVSFYNNEISEKSEIFDDQFSVERPDGSNFTLKIRSTKLEDSAMYFCASGATPGYEQYFGPGTRLTVT.

This clone was counted between two and nine times. J is TRBJ1-5 and V is TRBV6-5, with 8 bases that match TRBD1. Germline CDR1 is MNHEY and CDR2 is SVGAGI. The V gene end was trimmed by 0 bases and the J gene end by 5 bases; junction bases not matched to a gene: 3. The CDR3 is 15 amino acids. As DNA, the CDR3 is TGTGCCAGCAGTTACTCGATACAGGGGGATCAGCCCCAGCATTTT. Translation: CASSYSIQGDQPQHF.

The CDR3 coding sequence is TGTGCCTGGAGTCCCGGACAGGGACTCTCTTATGGCTACACCTTC. This sequence encodes CAWSPGQGLSYGYTF. The chain is built from TRBV30 and TRBJ1-2, with 8 bases aligning to TRBD1. Germline assignment: CDR1 GTSNPN and CDR2 SVGIG (reference sequence). V shed 2 bases, J shed 5 bases, and the junction held 10 bases outside the gene matches. The CDR3 covers 15 residues.

This chain joins TRBV7-2 and TRBJ2-5; the D is unclear. The germline CDR1 and CDR2 sequences are SGHTA and FQGNSA. This CDR3 has 13 amino acids. Trimming pared 2 bases from V and 5 bases from J, leaving 9 bases between. The CDR3 loop reads CASSLSLWETQYF. CDR3 nucleotides: TGTGCCAGCAGCTTATCCCTGTGGGAGACCCAGTACTTC. Full variable domain (rest looked up from reference TRBV7-2 and TRBJ2-5): GAGVSQSPSNKVTEKGKDVELRCDPISGHTALYWYRQSLGQGLEFLIYFQGNSAPDKSGLPSDRFSAERTGGSVSTLTIQRTQQEDSAVYLCASSLSLWETQYFGPGTRLLVL.

The J gene is TRBJ1-5, the V gene TRBV2; D remains ambiguous. Germline V lookup: CDR1 SNHLY, CDR2 FYNNEI. The CDR3 has 11 residues. The germline V and J ends were trimmed by 8 bases and 1 base, with 3 bases remaining between them. The CDR3: CASGSNQPQHF. CDR3 DNA: TGTGCCAGCGGAAGCAATCAGCCCCAGCATTTT.

As to this clone: The junction departs from the called germline gene at one end, perhaps through a read error. The chain combines TRBV10-3 with TRBJ1-1; 8 nucleotides match TRBD1. The CDR3 length is 13 residues. Germline CDR1 is ENHRY and CDR2 is SYGVKD. CDR3 in amino acids: CAVRGQANTEAFF. The CDR3 DNA sequence: TGTGCCGTCAGGGGACAGGCGAACACTGAAGCTTTCTTT.

The chain combines TRBV7-2 with TRBJ2-4, with D uncertain. The ends were cut back, 3 bases at V and 3 bases at J, with 12 bases in the middle. This CDR3 has 15 amino acids. CDR1 is SGHTA, CDR2 FQGNSA, per germline. CDR3 region: CASSFDNNRKNIQYF. The DNA of the CDR3 is TGTGCCAGCAGCTTCGATAATAACCGCAAAAACATTCAGTACTTC.

The chain recombines TRBV5-1 with TRBJ2-2, with 11 bases matching TRBD2. Germline V gives CDR1 SGHRS, CDR2 YFSETQ. The CDR3 totals 17 residues. Trimming at V came to 2 bases and at J to 4 bases, leaving 7 bases not matched to a gene. The CDR3 DNA reads TGCGCCAGCAGCTTTTATAGCGGGGGGGCCAGCACCGGGGAGCTGTTTTTT. Its protein is CASSFYSGGASTGELFF.